This TCR beta chain was sequenced during a study of Graves' ophthalmopathy and Graves' hyperthyroidism. This clonotype occurred a few times. TCR beta CDR3 regions were amplified from RNA transcripts. An initial RT-PCR round employing HTBI primers preceded a second-round multiplex PCR. Each CDR3 protein is one row after TCRdb ran MiXCR on the multiplex PCR reads. The sample contains hundreds of thousands of distinct CDR3 sequences, 20% to 25% of which appear only once. The V gene's germline CDR1 is MNHNS and CDR2 SASEGT. The V segment lost 10 bases and the J segment 0 bases; nucleotides outside the gene matches: 5. This CDR3 has 14 residues. Each hyperthyroidism patient was newly diagnosed, with under 2 months' duration, and aged 18 to 65.

The receptor comes from a woman between 18 and 29 years old with stable Graves' hyperthyroidism. The sequencing sample was made of peripheral blood. The chain couples TRBV6-1 to TRBJ2-7; TRBD1 agrees at 11 bases. CDR3 coding DNA: TGTGCCATCCAGGGACAGGGGGGCTCCTACGAGCAGTACTTC. Amino acid sequence: CAIQGQGGSYEQYF.